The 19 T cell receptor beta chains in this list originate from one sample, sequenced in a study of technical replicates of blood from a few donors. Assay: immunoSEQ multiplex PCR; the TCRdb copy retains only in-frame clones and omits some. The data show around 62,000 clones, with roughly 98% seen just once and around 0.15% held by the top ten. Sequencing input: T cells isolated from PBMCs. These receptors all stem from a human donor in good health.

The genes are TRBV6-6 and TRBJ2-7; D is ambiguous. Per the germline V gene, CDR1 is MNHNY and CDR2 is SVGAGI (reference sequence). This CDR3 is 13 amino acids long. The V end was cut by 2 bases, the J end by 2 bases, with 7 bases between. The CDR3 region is CASSYEYPYEQYF. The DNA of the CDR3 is TGTGCCAGCAGTTACGAGTACCCCTACGAGCAGTACTTC.

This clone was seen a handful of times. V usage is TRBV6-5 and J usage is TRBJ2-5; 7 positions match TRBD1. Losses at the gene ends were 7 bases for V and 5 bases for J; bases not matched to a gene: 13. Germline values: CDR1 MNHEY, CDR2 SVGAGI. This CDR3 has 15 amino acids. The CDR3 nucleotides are TGTGCCAGCATTCCCTCCAGGGGGTCAGGGGAGACCCAGTACTTC. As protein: CASIPSRGSGETQYF.

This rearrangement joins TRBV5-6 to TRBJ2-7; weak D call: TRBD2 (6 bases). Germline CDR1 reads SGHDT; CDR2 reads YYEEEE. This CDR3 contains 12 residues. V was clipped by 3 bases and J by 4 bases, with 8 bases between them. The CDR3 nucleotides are TGTGCCAGCAGCTCCGGGACTTACGAGCAGTACTTC. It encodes CASSSGTYEQYF.

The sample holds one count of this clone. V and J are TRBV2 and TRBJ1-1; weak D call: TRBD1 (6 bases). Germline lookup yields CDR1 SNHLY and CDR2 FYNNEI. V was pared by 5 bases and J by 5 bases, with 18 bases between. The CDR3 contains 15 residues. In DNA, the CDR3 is TGTGCCAGCAGTTCATACGACAGGAGAGTGACTGAAGCTTTCTTT. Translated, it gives CASSSYDRRVTEAFF.

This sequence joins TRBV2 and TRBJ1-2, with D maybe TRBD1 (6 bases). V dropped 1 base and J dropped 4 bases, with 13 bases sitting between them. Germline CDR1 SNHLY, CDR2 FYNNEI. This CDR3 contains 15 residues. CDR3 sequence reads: CASSEGRTVIYGYTF. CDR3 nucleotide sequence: TGTGCCAGCAGTGAAGGCAGGACAGTGATCTATGGCTACACCTTC.

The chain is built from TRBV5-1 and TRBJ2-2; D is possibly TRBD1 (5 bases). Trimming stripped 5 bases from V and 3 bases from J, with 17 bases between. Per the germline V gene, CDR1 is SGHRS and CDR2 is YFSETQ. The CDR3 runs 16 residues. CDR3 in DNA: TGCGCCAGCAGATCCGGACACTCAACGGACACCGGGGAGCTGTTTTTT. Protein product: CASRSGHSTDTGELFF. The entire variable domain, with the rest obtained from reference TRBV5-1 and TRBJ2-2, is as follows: KAGVTQTPRYLIKTRGQQVTLSCSPISGHRSVSWYQQTPGQGLQFLFEYFSETQRNKGNFPGRFSGRQFSNSRSEMNVSTLELGDSALYLCASRSGHSTDTGELFFGEGSRLTVL.

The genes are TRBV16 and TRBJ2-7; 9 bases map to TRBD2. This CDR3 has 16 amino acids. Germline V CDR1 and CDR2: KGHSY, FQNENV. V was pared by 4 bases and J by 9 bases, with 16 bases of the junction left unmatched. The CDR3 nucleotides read TGTGCCAGCAGCCCCCGCGTGGCGGGAGGGCCCGTAGGGCAGTACTTC. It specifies CASSPRVAGGPVGQYF.

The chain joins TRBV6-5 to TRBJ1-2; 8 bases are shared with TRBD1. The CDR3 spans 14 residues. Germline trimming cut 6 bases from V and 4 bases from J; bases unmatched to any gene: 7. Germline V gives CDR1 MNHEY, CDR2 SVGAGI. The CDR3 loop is CASRQTGVSYGYTF. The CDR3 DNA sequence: TGTGCCAGCAGACAGACAGGGGTGAGCTATGGCTACACCTTC.

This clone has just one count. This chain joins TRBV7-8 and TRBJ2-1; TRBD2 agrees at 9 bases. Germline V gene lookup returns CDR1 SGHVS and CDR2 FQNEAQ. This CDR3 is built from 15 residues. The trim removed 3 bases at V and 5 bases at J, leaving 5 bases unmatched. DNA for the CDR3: TGTGCCAGCAGCTTCGGGCTAGCGGGAAACAATGAGCAGTTCTTC. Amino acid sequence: CASSFGLAGNNEQFF.

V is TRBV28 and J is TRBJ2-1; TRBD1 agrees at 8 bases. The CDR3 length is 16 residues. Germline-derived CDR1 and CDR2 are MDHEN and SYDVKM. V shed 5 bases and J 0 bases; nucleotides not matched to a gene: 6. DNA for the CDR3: TGTGCCAGCAGTCCCAGACAGGGGAGCTCCTACAATGAGCAGTTCTTC. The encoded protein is CASSPRQGSSYNEQFF.

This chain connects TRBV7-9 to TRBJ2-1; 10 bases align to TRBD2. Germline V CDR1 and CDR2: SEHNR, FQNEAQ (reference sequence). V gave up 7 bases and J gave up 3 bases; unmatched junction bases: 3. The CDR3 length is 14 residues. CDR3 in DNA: TGTGCCAGCATTGGACTAGCGGACTACAATGAGCAGTTCTTC. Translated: CASIGLADYNEQFF.

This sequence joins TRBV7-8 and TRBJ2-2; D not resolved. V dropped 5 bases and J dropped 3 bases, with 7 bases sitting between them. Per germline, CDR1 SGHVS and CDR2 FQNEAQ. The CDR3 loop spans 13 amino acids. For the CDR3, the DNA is TGTGCCAGCAGCCGAGGATACACCGGGGAGCTGTTTTTT. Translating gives CASSRGYTGELFF.

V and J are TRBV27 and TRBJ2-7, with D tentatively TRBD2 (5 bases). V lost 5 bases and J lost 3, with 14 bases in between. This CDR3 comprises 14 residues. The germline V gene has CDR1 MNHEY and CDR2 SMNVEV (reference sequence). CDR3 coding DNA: TGTGCCAGCAGTCCCTGGGCGGGCAACTACGAGCAGTACTTC. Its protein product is CASSPWAGNYEQYF.

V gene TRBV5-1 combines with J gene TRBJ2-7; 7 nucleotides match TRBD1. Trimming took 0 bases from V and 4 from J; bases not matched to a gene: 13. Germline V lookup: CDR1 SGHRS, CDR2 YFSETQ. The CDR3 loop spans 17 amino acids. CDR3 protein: CASSLALSAGTVYEQYF. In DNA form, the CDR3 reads TGCGCCAGCAGCTTGGCCTTATCTGCCGGGACAGTTTACGAGCAGTACTTC.

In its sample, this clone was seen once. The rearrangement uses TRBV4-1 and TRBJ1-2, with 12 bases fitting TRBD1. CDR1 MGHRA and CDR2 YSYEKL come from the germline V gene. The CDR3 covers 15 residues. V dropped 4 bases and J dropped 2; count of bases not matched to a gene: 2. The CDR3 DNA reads TGCGCCAGCAGCCTTGGGACAGGGGGCAACTATGGCTACACCTTC. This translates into CASSLGTGGNYGYTF.

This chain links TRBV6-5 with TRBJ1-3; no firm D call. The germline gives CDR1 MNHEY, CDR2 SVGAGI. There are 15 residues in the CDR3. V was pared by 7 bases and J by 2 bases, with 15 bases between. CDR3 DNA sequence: TGTGCCAGCACCCCCGGAGGGTCGGCTGGAAACACCATATATTTT. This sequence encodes CASTPGGSAGNTIYF.

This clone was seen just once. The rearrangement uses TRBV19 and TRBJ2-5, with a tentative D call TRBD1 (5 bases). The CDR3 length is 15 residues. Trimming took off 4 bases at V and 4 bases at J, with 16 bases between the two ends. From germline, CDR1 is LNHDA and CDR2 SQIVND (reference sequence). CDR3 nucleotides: TGTGCCAGTAGTACCTCTCAGGGTATCGGAGAGACCCAGTACTTC. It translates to CASSTSQGIGETQYF.

The CDR3 sequence: CASSFGDTQYF. In nucleotides, the CDR3 is TGTGCCAGCAGCTTCGGAGATACGCAGTATTTT. The chain has TRBV5-4 and TRBJ2-3; unclear D gene. Germline V CDR1 and CDR2: SGHNT, YYREEE (reference sequence). The CDR3 sequence is 11 residues long. Trimming removed 2 bases from V and 5 bases from J, with 3 bases in between. Based on the CDR3 plus reference TRBV5-4 and TRBJ2-3, the full variable domain is ETGVTQSPTHLIKTRGQQVTLRCSSQSGHNTVSWYQQALGQGPQFIFQYYREEENGRGNFPPRFSGLQFPNYSSELNVNALELDDSALYLCASSFGDTQYFGPGTRLTVL.

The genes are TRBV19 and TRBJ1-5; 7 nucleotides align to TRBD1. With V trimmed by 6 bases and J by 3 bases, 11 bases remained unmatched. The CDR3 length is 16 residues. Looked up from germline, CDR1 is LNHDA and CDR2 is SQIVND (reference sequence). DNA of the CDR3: TGTGCCAGTAGCCCAAGTTACAGGGGTACCAATCAGCCCCAGCATTTT. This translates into CASSPSYRGTNQPQHF.